These 25 T cell receptor beta chains originate from one sample sequenced in a study of blood T cell repertoires in COVID-19. This table comes from immunoSEQ multiplex PCR, and its TCRdb copy is limited to in-frame clones, with some not included. Of under 200,000 clones listed, roughly 80% are singletons. The sample consisted of PBMCs or T cells enriched from blood (not recorded which). The source is a woman in her sixties or seventies with acute COVID-19.

This chain connects TRBV7-8 to TRBJ1-6; D is perhaps TRBD1 (6 bases). CDR1 is SGHVS, CDR2 FQNEAQ, per germline. The CDR3 length is 14 residues. Between the trimmed V and J ends, which lost 5 bases and 9 bases, there was a span of 14 bases. CDR3 nucleotide sequence: TGTGCCAGCAGCCAGCAGGGGTGGGGTTCACCCCTCCACTTT. Protein: CASSQQGWGSPLHF.

The CDR3 protein is CASRKTGDQPQHF. The CDR3 DNA follows: TGTGCCAGCAGGAAAACAGGGGATCAGCCCCAGCATTTT. The chain combines TRBV12-3 or TRBV12-4 with TRBJ1-5; 7 nucleotides match TRBD1. This CDR3 has 13 residues. V trimming: 6 bases; J trimming: 5 bases; junction bases outside the gene matches: 4.

The chain carries TRBV18 and TRBJ1-1, with 7 bases identical to TRBD1. Germline trimming cut 3 bases from V and 0 bases from J; bases unmatched to any gene: 1. The CDR3 spans 14 residues. The germline gives CDR1 KGHSH, CDR2 LQKENI. The CDR3 spells CASSPGQMNTEAFF. The CDR3 DNA sequence: TGTGCCAGCTCACCGGGACAGATGAACACTGAAGCTTTCTTT. The full variable domain, completed using reference TRBV18 and TRBJ1-1, is NAGVMQNPRHLVRRRGQEARLRCSPMKGHSHVYWYRQLPEEGLKFMVYLQKENIIDESGMPKERFSAEFPKEGPSILRIQQVVRGDSAAYFCASSPGQMNTEAFFGQGTRLTVV.

The chain links TRBV30 to TRBJ1-5; TRBD1 might be the D (5 bases). Germline V CDR1 and CDR2: GTSNPN, SVGIG (reference sequence). This CDR3 region has 17 residues. V was shortened by 1 base and J by 0 bases, with 16 bases between the two germline ends. CDR3 protein: CAWSGKGVGYSNQPQHF. CDR3 nucleotides: TGTGCCTGGAGTGGTAAAGGGGTAGGCTATAGCAATCAGCCCCAGCATTTT. The full variable domain, with the rest looked up from reference TRBV30 and TRBJ1-5, is SQTIHQWPATLVQPVGSPLSLECTVEGTSNPNLYWYRQAAGRGLQLLFYSVGIGQISSEVPQNLSASRPQDRQFILSSKKLLLSDSGFYLCAWSGKGVGYSNQPQHFGDGTRLSIL.

This clone occurred once. The chain has TRBV4-3 and TRBJ1-4; TRBD1 matches at 8 bases. Germline trimming cut 1 base from V and 10 bases from J; bases unmatched to any gene: 5. The germline CDR1 and CDR2 sequences are LGHNA and YSLEER. The CDR3 totals 14 residues. Here the CDR3 DNA reads TGCGCCAGCAGCCAAGGGACAGGGTTCGGAAAACTGTTTTTT. This translates into CASSQGTGFGKLFF.

The chain carries TRBV27 and TRBJ2-1, with 7 bases that match TRBD2. The trim removed 5 bases at V and 8 bases at J, leaving 12 bases unmatched. Per germline, CDR1 MNHEY and CDR2 SMNVEV (reference sequence). This CDR3 has 15 amino acids. The CDR3 nucleotides read TGTGCCAGCAGTCAACCCGGGACTACCACGGATGAGCAGTTCTTC. Encoded protein: CASSQPGTTTDEQFF.

J is TRBJ2-1 and V is TRBV7-7, with 11 nucleotides matching TRBD2. Per germline, CDR1 SSHAT and CDR2 FNYEAQ (reference sequence). The CDR3 length is 17 residues. Trimming removed 5 bases from V and 7 bases from J; junction bases left unmatched: 13. Here the CDR3 reads CASSPGRLAGGGNEQFF. The CDR3 coding sequence is TGTGCCAGCAGCCCTGGGAGGCTAGCGGGGGGCGGGAATGAGCAGTTCTTC.

J is TRBJ1-3 and V is TRBV6-2 or TRBV6-3; no clear D gene. The V gene lost 6 bases and the J gene lost 4 bases, with 13 bases spanning the gap. CDR1 and CDR2 from the germline V gene are MNHEY and SVGEGT. This CDR3 is built from 14 residues. In DNA form, the CDR3 reads TGTGCCAGCAGCCCTAACAACGCCGGAAACACCATATATTTT. Protein sequence: CASSPNNAGNTIYF.

This chain joins TRBV4-3 and TRBJ1-6; 8 nucleotides match TRBD1. The CDR3 runs 15 residues. Germline trimming cut 3 bases from V and 5 bases from J; bases unmatched to any gene: 3. CDR1 is LGHNA, CDR2 YSLEER, per germline. DNA for the CDR3: TGCGCCAGCAGCCAGCCGGACAGGGATAATTCACCCCTCCACTTT. Its translation: CASSQPDRDNSPLHF.

The CDR3, as DNA: TGTGCCAGTAGTATAGCCGAGCAACGGGGGACGCAGTATTTT. It yields the protein CASSIAEQRGTQYF. This chain uses TRBV19 with TRBJ2-3, with a tentative D call TRBD2 (6 bases). The CDR3 length is 14 residues. The germline V gene encodes CDR1 LNHDA and CDR2 SQIVND (reference sequence). V was pared by 1 base and J by 9 bases, with 14 bases between.

V gene TRBV7-2 combines with J gene TRBJ2-1, with TRBD2 identical over 7 bases. With 2 bases clipped from V and 8 bases from J, the junction kept 9 bases outside the gene matches. This CDR3 is 15 amino acids long. Germline CDR1 is SGHTA and CDR2 is FQGNSA. For the CDR3, the DNA is TGTGCCAGCAGCTTATCAGCGGGGTCGGGCTATGAGCAGTTCTTC. Protein: CASSLSAGSGYEQFF. The complete variable domain, with remaining parts taken from reference TRBV7-2 and TRBJ2-1, reads GAGVSQSPSNKVTEKGKDVELRCDPISGHTALYWYRQSLGQGLEFLIYFQGNSAPDKSGLPSDRFSAERTGGSVSTLTIQRTQQEDSAVYLCASSLSAGSGYEQFFGPGTRLTVL.

This chain connects TRBV7-9 to TRBJ2-2; 7 nucleotides match TRBD1. With 5 bases clipped from V and 7 bases from J, the junction kept 4 bases outside the gene matches. Germline V CDR1 and CDR2: SEHNR, FQNEAQ (reference sequence). The CDR3 spans 13 residues. The CDR3 reads CASSTPGGGELFF. CDR3 DNA sequence: TGTGCCAGCAGCACCCCAGGGGGCGGGGAGCTGTTTTTT.

This clone was counted a few times. The chain uses TRBV5-6 and TRBJ1-2, with D unclear. Germline V gives CDR1 SGHDT, CDR2 YYEEEE. This CDR3 has 14 amino acids. V lost 2 bases, J lost 1 base, and 9 bases lay in between. CDR3 in amino acids: CASSFSRFNYGYTF. In DNA, the CDR3 is TGTGCCAGCAGCTTCTCGCGGTTTAACTATGGCTACACCTTC.

This clone was seen a single time. The genes are TRBV15 and TRBJ1-2; 7 bases align to TRBD1. CDR1 and CDR2 from the germline V gene are LNHNV and YYDKDF (reference sequence). The CDR3 sequence is 15 residues long. Germline trimming cut 1 base from V and 4 bases from J; bases unmatched to any gene: 6. CDR3 bases: TGTGCCACCAGCAGAGGAGGGGGCCAAGGCTATGGCTACACCTTC. As protein: CATSRGGGQGYGYTF.

In its sample, this clone was seen once. The V call is TRBV28, the J call TRBJ1-5; D ambiguous. The CDR3 covers 12 residues. CDR1 and CDR2 from the germline V gene are MDHEN and SYDVKM. V lost 6 bases and J lost 3, with 6 bases in between. CDR3 in amino acids: CASRSVNQPQHF. The CDR3 nucleotides read TGTGCCAGCAGATCCGTCAATCAGCCCCAGCATTTT.

V and J are TRBV3-1 (or the pseudogene TRBV3-2) and TRBJ2-4, with D possibly TRBD1 on 5 matching bases. This CDR3 has 15 residues. V was cut by 3 bases and J by 0 bases, with 9 bases left in between. Germline assignment: CDR1 LGHDT and CDR2 YNNKEL (reference sequence). DNA of the CDR3: TGTGCCAGCAGCCAGACAGCGCTAGCCAAAAACATTCAGTACTTC. Translating it yields CASSQTALAKNIQYF.

The chain is built from TRBV6-4 and TRBJ2-1; tentative D call: TRBD2 (6 bases). The CDR3 has 14 residues. With 2 bases removed from V and 3 bases from J, the gap between germline ends came to 8 bases. CDR1 MRHNA and CDR2 SNTAGT come from the germline V gene. CDR3 in DNA: TGTGCCAGCAGTGACCGGGGACTCTACAATGAGCAGTTCTTC. Its translation is CASSDRGLYNEQFF.

The rearrangement uses TRBV11-3 and TRBJ2-2; 9 bases align to TRBD2. The CDR3 is made up of 18 amino acids. Per the germline V gene, CDR1 is SGHNT and CDR2 is YENEEA. The V segment lost 1 base and the J segment 5 bases; nucleotides outside the gene matches: 11. CDR3 loop: CASSLGGLAGYRTGELFF. CDR3 coding DNA: TGTGCCAGCAGCTTAGGAGGGCTAGCGGGATACCGGACCGGGGAGCTGTTTTTT.

The chain links TRBV6-5 to TRBJ2-2; D ambiguous. V gave up 6 bases and J gave up 4 bases, with 9 bases separating them. The CDR3 is 13 residues long. Germline V gives CDR1 MNHEY, CDR2 SVGAGI. CDR3 in amino acids: CASRTGSTGELFF. CDR3 coding DNA: TGTGCCAGCAGGACGGGTTCCACCGGGGAGCTGTTTTTT.

V usage is TRBV20-1 and J usage is TRBJ2-1; 14 bases match TRBD2. The CDR3 is made up of 15 amino acids. V was clipped by 3 bases and J by 7 bases; unmatched bases: 5. Germline CDR1 and CDR2: DFQATT and SNEGSKA (reference sequence). CDR3 nucleotides: TGCAGTGCTAGTACGGGACTAGCGGGAGTAAATGAGCAGTTCTTC. Its translation is CSASTGLAGVNEQFF.

The rearrangement uses TRBV7-9 and TRBJ2-1; 10 positions agree with TRBD1. This CDR3 contains 15 residues. CDR1 is SEHNR, CDR2 FQNEAQ, per germline (reference sequence). The trim removed 5 bases at V and 8 bases at J, leaving 9 bases unmatched. The CDR3 sequence is CASSDPGQGIDEQFF. CDR3 coding DNA: TGTGCCAGCAGCGATCCGGGACAGGGGATCGATGAGCAGTTCTTC.

V gene TRBV2 combines with J gene TRBJ1-1; D gene unclear. Germline CDR1 reads SNHLY; CDR2 reads FYNNEI. The CDR3 spans 14 residues. V lost 4 bases and J lost 1, with 10 bases in between. The CDR3 here is CASSGLGGNTEAFF. Here the CDR3 DNA reads TGTGCCAGCAGTGGCCTCGGTGGGAACACTGAAGCTTTCTTT.

The rearrangement joins TRBV6-2 or TRBV6-3 to TRBJ2-5; 11 nucleotides agree with TRBD2. The CDR3 length is 16 residues. The J segment lost 4 bases and the V segment lost 6 bases, leaving 10 bases of the junction unmatched. Per germline, CDR1 MNHEY and CDR2 SVGEGT. CDR3 protein: CASSRGLAAVGETQYF. DNA for the CDR3: TGTGCCAGCAGCCGGGGACTAGCGGCAGTAGGAGAGACCCAGTACTTC.

This chain links TRBV2 with TRBJ1-5, with 8 nucleotides matching TRBD1. V dropped 2 bases and J dropped 7; count of bases not matched to a gene: 4. Per the germline V gene, CDR1 is SNHLY and CDR2 is FYNNEI. The CDR3 has 14 residues. The CDR3 spells CASSERQGWQPQHF. In nucleotides, the CDR3 is TGTGCCAGCAGTGAACGACAGGGGTGGCAGCCCCAGCATTTT.

This clone was recorded only once. V is TRBV9 and J is TRBJ1-1; no clear D gene. V dropped 0 bases and J dropped 4 bases, with 16 bases sitting between them. Germline V CDR1 and CDR2: SGDLS, YYNGEE. The CDR3 is made up of 16 amino acids. CDR3 in amino acids: CASSVVKYTGVTEAFF. CDR3 nucleotide sequence: TGTGCCAGCAGCGTAGTAAAATACACCGGGGTCACTGAAGCTTTCTTT.